This TCR beta chain was recorded in a study of OX40 agonist ivuxolimab in advanced cancers. Whole-study context: Partial responses were recorded for three patients, including one with hepatocellular carcinoma and two with cutaneous melanoma. General observations from the study: Clonal expansion in partial responders at 0.1-3.0 mg/kg ranked among the lowest. The CD4+ and CD8+ T cells in the blood had expanded clonally by week 6 at 0.1 to 3.0 mg/kg.

In regard to this clone: The antigen is not known.

The CDR3 extends over 13 amino acids. In germline, CDR1 is SQVTM, CDR2 ANQGSEA. The trim removed 3 bases at V and 5 bases at J, leaving 5 bases unmatched. Sequencing used immunoSEQ multiplex PCR; TCRdb keeps in-frame clones, though not all of them. The sample lists tens of thousands of clones, around nine tenths occurring once. Patients with a history of autoimmune disease or on systemic immunosuppression were excluded. The receptor's source is an adult with an advanced solid tumor such as melanoma, head and neck, liver or kidney cancer. The sequencing used CD4+ or CD8+ T cells sorted from blood, collected in a trial of the OX40 agonist ivuxolimab. The rearrangement joins TRBV29-1 to TRBJ1-2; TRBD1 matches 8 bases. The CDR3, as DNA: TGCAGCGTTGACGACAGGGGCGGATATGGCTACACCTTC. It translates to CSVDDRGGYGYTF. Full variable domain (remainder filled in from reference TRBV29-1 and TRBJ1-2): SAVISQKPSRDICQRGTSLTIQCQVDSQVTMMFWYRQQPGQSLTLIATANQGSEATYESGFVIDKFPISRPNLTFSTLTVSNMSPEDSSIYLCSVDDRGGYGYTFGSGTRLTVV.